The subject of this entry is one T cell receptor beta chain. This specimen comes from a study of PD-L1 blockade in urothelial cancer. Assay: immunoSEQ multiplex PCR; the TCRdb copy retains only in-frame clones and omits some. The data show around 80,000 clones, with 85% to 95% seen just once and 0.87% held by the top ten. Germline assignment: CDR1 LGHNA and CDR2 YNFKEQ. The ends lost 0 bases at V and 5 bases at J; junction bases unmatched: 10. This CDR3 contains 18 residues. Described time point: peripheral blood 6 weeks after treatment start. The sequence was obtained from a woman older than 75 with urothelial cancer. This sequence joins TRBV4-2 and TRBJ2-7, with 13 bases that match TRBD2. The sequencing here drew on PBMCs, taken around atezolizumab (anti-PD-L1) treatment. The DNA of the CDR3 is TGTGCCAGCAGCCAAGAGGGCCGGACTAGCGGGAGTATGGACGAGCAGTACTTC. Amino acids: CASSQEGRTSGSMDEQYF.